This TCR beta chain is drawn from a study of cytomegalovirus exposure and HLA in healthy donors. Broader study findings: As a later analysis showed, a missense DCLRE1C variant was linked to trimming of TCR beta V- and J-genes.

PCR primers comprised 60 Vbeta and 13 Jbeta primers. Measured with immunoSEQ multiplex PCR; TCRdb has only the in-frame clones, and not every one. The data contain roughly 180,000 clones, roughly 88% of them singletons. Comments on this clone: The antigen remains unidentified.

Sequencing used PBMCs. The source is a man younger than 30 in good health and CMV-seropositive.

CDR3 amino acids: CASSESDRVNSGETQYF. The CDR3 DNA reads TGCGCCAGCAGTGAGTCCGACAGGGTCAATTCCGGGGAGACCCAGTACTTC. This chain uses TRBV10-1 with TRBJ2-5, with 7 bases lining up with TRBD1. Looked up from germline, CDR1 is WNHNN and CDR2 is SYGVQD (reference sequence). CDR3 size: 17 residues. Trimming cost V 0 bases and J 5 bases; bases outside gene matches: 12.